These T cell receptor beta chains were read from a single sample in a study of cytomegalovirus exposure and HLA in healthy donors. Sequencing used immunoSEQ multiplex PCR; TCRdb keeps in-frame clones, though not all of them. The sample has 70,000 to 90,000 clones, about 70% seen once. Sequenced input: PBMCs. These TCRs come from a male donor in good health and CMV-seropositive. The CDR3 runs from the conserved cysteine through the conserved F or W. A D gene is named only where the DNA matches it firmly. Rows give clone size only sometimes, using once, few, many, or a class for an expanded clone.

V gene	J gene	clone size	D gene	CDR3 protein	CDR3 DNA
TRBV18	TRBJ1-5	.	TRBD1	CASSLPGGYNQPQHF	TGTGCCAGCTCACTTCCAGGGGGCTACAATCAGCCCCAGCATTTT
TRBV6-1	TRBJ2-1	.	TRBD2	CASSSRASGWNEQFF	TGTGCCAGCAGCAGCCGGGCTAGCGGTTGGAATGAGCAGTTCTTC
TRBV27	TRBJ2-7	.	TRBD1	CASSLSTGNEQYF	TGTGCCAGCAGTTTATCGACAGGGAACGAGCAGTACTTC
TRBV19	TRBJ2-7	.	TRBD1	CASSRTGAAVTYEQYF	TGTGCCTCTTCCCGGACAGGGGCGGCTGTGACCTACGAGCAGTACTTC
TRBV9	TRBJ2-2	few	TRBD2	CASSATSGAGTGELFF	TGTGCCAGCAGCGCCACTAGCGGGGCGGGAACCGGGGAGCTGTTTTTT
TRBV11-2	TRBJ2-5	few	.	CASSFPGNQETQYF	TGTGCCAGCAGCTTTCCGGGAAACCAAGAGACCCAGTACTTC
TRBV7-2	TRBJ2-7	.	.	CASTGRGNEQYF	TGTGCCAGCACTGGCAGGGGCAACGAGCAGTACTTC
TRBV9	TRBJ2-2	few	.	CASSVAVTGELFF	TGTGCCAGCAGCGTAGCGGTCACCGGGGAGCTGTTTTTT
TRBV28	TRBJ1-6	few	TRBD1	CASSGGQGANNSPLHF	TGTGCCAGCAGTGGCGGACAGGGGGCTAATAATTCACCCCTCCACTTT
TRBV5-1	TRBJ1-1	.	.	CASSLRQANTEAFF	TGCGCCAGCAGCTTGAGACAGGCTAACACTGAAGCTTTCTTT
TRBV5-4	TRBJ2-3	few	TRBD1	CASSLNMGQGVADTQYF	TGTGCCAGCAGCTTGAACATGGGACAGGGGGTCGCAGATACGCAGTATTTT
TRBV5-1	TRBJ2-5	few	.	CASSLEPSEETQYF	TGCGCCAGCAGCTTGGAGCCTAGCGAAGAGACCCAGTACTTC
TRBV10-3	TRBJ2-6	.	.	CAISEEPGQFSGANVLTF	TGTGCCATCAGTGAGGAACCGGGACAATTCTCTGGGGCCAACGTCCTGACTTTC
TRBV2	TRBJ2-7	.	TRBD1	CASSERRKGTGGHEQYF	TGTGCCAGCAGTGAGAGACGTAAGGGGACAGGCGGCCACGAGCAGTACTTC
TRBV4-3	TRBJ2-5	once	.	CASSQGGRGETQYF	TGCGCCAGCAGCCAGGGGGGGCGGGGAGAGACCCAGTACTTC
TRBV4-1	TRBJ1-4	few	.	CASSPPMTNEKLFF	TGCGCCAGCAGCCCCCCCATGACTAATGAAAAACTGTTTTTT
TRBV2	TRBJ2-7	few	.	CASSPETISYEQYF	TGTGCCAGCAGTCCCGAGACTATCTCCTACGAGCAGTACTTC
TRBV7-6	TRBJ2-1	.	TRBD2	CASSLVTSGSNEQFF	TGTGCCAGCAGCTTAGTAACTAGCGGGAGCAATGAGCAGTTCTTC
TRBV6-5	TRBJ2-7	.	TRBD1	CASRQGVTDEQYF	TGTGCCAGTAGACAGGGAGTAACCGACGAGCAGTACTTC
TRBV7-3	TRBJ2-3	.	TRBD2	CASSLTASGSLADTQYF	TGTGCCAGCAGCTTAACGGCTAGCGGGAGTTTAGCAGATACGCAGTATTTT
TRBV7-3	TRBJ2-3	once	.	CASSLAGTSTDTQYF	TGTGCCAGCAGCTTGGCCGGGACTAGCACAGATACGCAGTATTTT
TRBV18	TRBJ2-7	.	TRBD2	CASSRPGLAHYEQYF	TGTGCCAGCTCACGACCGGGACTAGCTCACTACGAGCAGTACTTC
TRBV2	TRBJ1-2	.	.	CASRRDNYGYTF	TGTGCCAGCAGGCGGGATAACTATGGCTACACCTTC
TRBV14	TRBJ2-3	.	TRBD2	CASSHWTSGNTDTQYF	TGTGCCAGCAGCCACTGGACTAGCGGAAACACAGATACGCAGTATTTT
TRBV7-2	TRBJ1-1	.	TRBD1	CASSLRRGQGITEAFF	TGTGCCAGCAGCCTACGAAGAGGACAGGGAATCACTGAAGCTTTCTTT
TRBV30	TRBJ1-2	.	TRBD1	CAWTGTGKDYGYTF	TGTGCCTGGACCGGGACAGGGAAAGACTATGGCTACACCTTC
TRBV18	TRBJ2-5	.	.	CASSPRPGNQETQYF	TGTGCCAGCTCACCACGGCCCGGGAACCAAGAGACCCAGTACTTC
TRBV19	TRBJ1-2	few	.	CASYQGKNYGYTF	TGTGCCAGTTACCAGGGGAAGAACTATGGCTACACCTTC
TRBV4-1	TRBJ1-1	.	.	CASSQDRGSGTEAFF	TGCGCCAGCAGCCAAGATCGAGGGAGTGGCACTGAAGCTTTCTTT
TRBV7-9	TRBJ2-7	.	TRBD2	CASSYQLAASYEQYF	TGTGCCAGCAGCTACCAACTAGCGGCCTCCTACGAGCAGTACTTC
TRBV5-1	TRBJ1-5	.	TRBD1	CASRQGSNQPQHF	TGCGCCAGCAGACAGGGGAGCAATCAGCCCCAGCATTTT
TRBV29-1	TRBJ2-3	.	TRBD2	CSVEGMVAGQTDTQYF	TGCAGCGTTGAAGGGATGGTAGCGGGACAAACAGATACGCAGTATTTT
TRBV18	TRBJ1-6	.	TRBD1	CASSPTGERSPLHF	TGTGCCAGCTCACCGACAGGGGAACGTTCACCCCTCCACTTT
TRBV4-3	TRBJ1-2	.	.	CASSQERQTNYGYTF	TGCGCCAGCAGCCAAGAACGACAGACTAACTATGGCTACACCTTC
TRBV4-1	TRBJ2-1	.	.	CASSQEGPGARIDEQFF	TGCGCCAGCAGCCAAGAGGGGCCGGGAGCTCGGATCGATGAGCAGTTCTTC